One sample yielded the 32 T cell receptor beta chains listed below, sequenced in a study of response to subunit inactivated influenza vaccine. TCRdb reprocessed the RT-PCR reads with MiXCR, giving one entry per CDR3 protein. This table holds roughly 700,000 distinct CDR3 sequences, roughly 13% found once. The sample was PBMCs from blood, taken roughly 15 days before vaccination. The receptors were sampled from a man in his fifties who received an inactivated influenza vaccine.

The chain recombines TRBV24-1 with TRBJ2-2; possibly TRBD2 for D (5 bases). CDR3 length: 16 residues. Deletions cut 3 bases from V and 1 base from J, with 11 bases between. The V gene's germline CDR1 is KGHDR and CDR2 SFDVKD. The CDR3 coding sequence is TGTGCCACCAGTGATCCGGGAAACTTGAACACCGGGGAGCTGTTTTTT. Residues: CATSDPGNLNTGELFF.

This clonotype was counted many times. The chain is built from TRBV5-1 and TRBJ1-6, with 7 positions matching TRBD1. The CDR3 runs 13 residues. Germline V CDR1 and CDR2: SGHRS, YFSETQ. Trimming cost V 7 bases and J 7 bases; bases outside gene matches: 5. CDR3 residues: CASRGTVNSPLHF. The CDR3 DNA reads TGCGCCAGCCGGGGGACAGTCAATTCACCCCTCCACTTT.

This clonotype was seen only a few times. This chain links TRBV12-3 or TRBV12-4 with TRBJ2-3; D unresolved. V was pared by 2 bases and J by 0 bases, with 9 bases between. This CDR3 has 15 amino acids. This chain's CDR3 is CASSLSSGSTDTQYF. The CDR3 nucleotides are TGTGCCAGCAGTTTATCTTCGGGCAGCACAGATACGCAGTATTTT.

This clonotype appeared a few times. V usage is TRBV11-2 and J usage is TRBJ2-1; 11 bases align to TRBD2. In germline, CDR1 is SGHAT, CDR2 FQNNGV. V lost 5 bases and J lost 8; bases outside the gene matches: 17. The CDR3 has 18 amino acids. In DNA, the CDR3 is TGTGCCAGCAGCCCCCGATGGCTAGCGGGAGGCTCCGGGTATGAGCAGTTCTTC. Its translation: CASSPRWLAGGSGYEQFF.

The CDR3 DNA is TGTGCCAGCAGTTTAGGGACTGGGATGTACGAGCAGTACTTC. This translates into CASSLGTGMYEQYF. The chain uses TRBV28 and TRBJ2-7, with D possibly matching TRBD2 (6 bases). V dropped 2 bases and J dropped 4 bases, with 12 bases sitting between them. Germline lookup yields CDR1 MDHEN and CDR2 SYDVKM. CDR3 length equals 14 residues.

This clonotype was counted between two and nine times. The chain joins TRBV4-3 to TRBJ2-3; a possible D gene is TRBD1 (6 bases). This CDR3 comprises 15 residues. The V gene lost 1 base and the J gene lost 5 bases, with 13 bases spanning the gap. Germline CDR1 reads LGHNA; CDR2 reads YSLEER. CDR3 sequence (DNA): TGCGCCAGCAGCCAAGGCCGTGGGGGCGGAGATACGCAGTATTTT. Amino acid sequence: CASSQGRGGGDTQYF.

This sequence joins TRBV28 and TRBJ2-1; 10 bases match TRBD1. Germline CDR1 is MDHEN and CDR2 is SYDVKM. The CDR3 sequence is 15 residues long. J lost 8 bases, V lost 0 bases, and 4 bases had no gene match. CDR3 protein: CASSLWDRGSYEQFF. DNA of the CDR3: TGTGCCAGCAGTTTATGGGACAGGGGGTCCTATGAGCAGTTCTTC. Complete variable domain (other parts from reference TRBV28 and TRBJ2-1): DVKVTQSSRYLVKRTGEKVFLECVQDMDHENMFWYRQDPGLGLRLIYFSYDVKMKEKGDIPEGYSVSREKKERFSLILESASTNQTSMYLCASSLWDRGSYEQFFGPGTRLTVL.

This clonotype appeared a few times. The rearrangement links TRBV7-2 to TRBJ1-3; tentatively, D is TRBD1 (5 bases). The CDR3 consists of 16 residues. Between the trimmed V and J ends, which lost 1 base and 0 bases, there was a span of 10 bases. CDR1 is SGHTA and CDR2 is FQGNSA in the germline V gene. The DNA for the CDR3 is TGTGCCAGCAGCTTAGGACAGCTTTACTCTGGAAACACCATATATTTT. Protein: CASSLGQLYSGNTIYF.

This clonotype was counted a few times. The J gene is TRBJ1-1, the V gene TRBV28; 9 nucleotides align to TRBD1. Germline assignment: CDR1 MDHEN and CDR2 SYDVKM. J lost 3 bases, V lost 7 bases, and 6 bases had no gene match. The CDR3 covers 14 residues. CDR3 protein: CASTQGDRDTEAFF. The CDR3 DNA reads as TGTGCCAGCACCCAGGGGGACAGGGACACTGAAGCTTTCTTT.

This chain joins TRBV7-8 and TRBJ2-5; D gene unclear. CDR3 length equals 14 residues. The germline V gene encodes CDR1 SGHVS and CDR2 FQNEAQ. Trimming stripped 5 bases from V and 5 bases from J, with 15 bases between. The CDR3 sequence: CASSPTPYGETQYF. The DNA of the CDR3 is TGTGCCAGCAGCCCGACCCCGTATGGGGAGACCCAGTACTTC.

The V call is TRBV20-1, the J call TRBJ2-1; D gene ambiguous. The germline gives CDR1 DFQATT, CDR2 SNEGSKA (reference sequence). Trimming removed 1 base at V and 13 bases at J, with 14 bases between. This CDR3 is built from 12 residues. The DNA for the CDR3 is TGCAGTGCTAGAGTTGATGGAGTTATCCAGTTCTTC. This codes for CSARVDGVIQFF.

This clonotype was seen only a few times. The V call is TRBV4-1, the J call TRBJ1-1; 10 nucleotides match TRBD1. CDR1 MGHRA and CDR2 YSYEKL come from the germline V gene. After removal of 1 base from V and 3 bases from J, the junction contained 2 bases not matched to a gene. This CDR3 spans 15 amino acids. For the CDR3, the DNA is TGCGCCAGCAGCCAAGGGACAGGGGGGGACACTGAAGCTTTCTTT. This codes for CASSQGTGGDTEAFF.

The sample holds a few counts of this clonotype. This sequence joins TRBV12-3 or TRBV12-4 and TRBJ2-7; 8 nucleotides align to TRBD2. The J segment lost 5 bases and the V segment lost 4 bases, leaving 7 bases of the junction unmatched. This CDR3 comprises 14 residues. The CDR3 bases are TGTGCCAGCAGTTCCCACGGACTAGCCGACGAGCAGTACTTC. Translation: CASSSHGLADEQYF.

The rearrangement links TRBV5-1 to TRBJ1-1; D is uncertain. Germline values: CDR1 SGHRS, CDR2 YFSETQ. V was cut by 5 bases and J by 0 bases, with 11 bases left in between. The CDR3 runs 14 residues. The CDR3 nucleotides are TGCGCCAGCAGTAAAAGATTCATGAACACTGAAGCTTTCTTT. It is translated as CASSKRFMNTEAFF.

This clonotype has only a few counts. V and J are TRBV7-2 and TRBJ2-1; 11 nucleotides line up with TRBD1. The CDR3 covers 14 residues. CDR1 is SGHTA, CDR2 FQGNSA, per germline. Losses at the gene ends were 6 bases for V and 6 bases for J; bases not matched to a gene: 4. The CDR3 sequence is CASRGQGAPNEQFF. The DNA for the CDR3 is TGTGCCAGCAGAGGACAGGGGGCCCCCAATGAGCAGTTCTTC. The full variable domain, completed using reference TRBV7-2 and TRBJ2-1, is GAGVSQSPSNKVTEKGKDVELRCDPISGHTALYWYRQSLGQGLEFLIYFQGNSAPDKSGLPSDRFSAERTGGSVSTLTIQRTQQEDSAVYLCASRGQGAPNEQFFGPGTRLTVL.

This clonotype showed up just a few times. V usage is TRBV28 and J usage is TRBJ2-2; 9 bases fit TRBD2. V gave up 4 bases and J gave up 6 bases; unmatched junction bases: 6. In germline, CDR1 is MDHEN, CDR2 SYDVKM. The CDR3 has 15 residues. CDR3 residues: CASSSPAGGSGELFF. CDR3 nucleotides: TGTGCCAGCAGTTCTCCAGCGGGGGGTTCCGGGGAGCTGTTTTTT. Full variable domain (outside the CDR3, taken from reference TRBV28 and TRBJ2-2): DVKVTQSSRYLVKRTGEKVFLECVQDMDHENMFWYRQDPGLGLRLIYFSYDVKMKEKGDIPEGYSVSREKKERFSLILESASTNQTSMYLCASSSPAGGSGELFFGEGSRLTVL.

This clonotype was detected a few times. The chain employs TRBV7-8 and TRBJ2-1; D is possibly TRBD1 or TRBD2 (6 bases each). The CDR3 has 17 residues. Germline CDR1 is SGHVS and CDR2 is FQNEAQ. Trimming took off 1 base at V and 0 bases at J, with 13 bases between the two ends. DNA of the CDR3: TGTGCCAGCAGCTTAGGAGGGGGGCTGAGCTCCTACAATGAGCAGTTCTTC. This sequence encodes CASSLGGGLSSYNEQFF.

This clonotype occurred many times. The rearrangement joins TRBV12-3 or TRBV12-4 to TRBJ2-1; 11 nucleotides match TRBD2. V shed 3 bases and J 2 bases; nucleotides not matched to a gene: 15. CDR3 length equals 20 residues. CDR3 DNA sequence: TGTGCCAGCAGTTTTATTAGCGGGGGGGCAAGGTCCCTCGCCTACAATGAGCAGTTCTTC. Encoded protein: CASSFISGGARSLAYNEQFF.

The chain is built from TRBV18 and TRBJ2-3, with 8 bases lining up with TRBD2. From germline, CDR1 is KGHSH and CDR2 LQKENI. This CDR3 region has 16 residues. The J segment lost 5 bases and the V segment lost 2 bases, leaving 9 bases of the junction unmatched. The CDR3 here is CASSPSLAGRIDTQYF. As DNA, the CDR3 is TGTGCCAGCTCACCATCCTTAGCGGGGAGAATAGATACGCAGTATTTT.

The CDR3 DNA reads as TGTGCCAGCTCACCATCGGGCGCGGGTAACACCGGGGAGCTGTTTTTT. As protein: CASSPSGAGNTGELFF. The gene calls are TRBV18 and TRBJ2-2; possibly TRBD2 for D (5 bases). This CDR3 spans 16 amino acids. CDR1 is KGHSH, CDR2 LQKENI, per germline. Trimming took 2 bases from V and 2 from J, leaving 12 bases between them.

There are a few counts of this clonotype. The rearrangement uses TRBV4-3 and TRBJ2-7, with 9 bases lining up with TRBD2. CDR3 size: 17 residues. Germline V CDR1 and CDR2: LGHNA, YSLEER. Unmatched junction bases numbered 10, after V lost 1 base and J lost 3 bases. The CDR3: CASSQGLVSGSNYEQYF. The DNA of the CDR3 is TGCGCCAGCAGCCAAGGTCTGGTTAGCGGGAGCAACTACGAGCAGTACTTC.

The chain joins TRBV4-1 to TRBJ2-1; perhaps D is TRBD1 or TRBD2 (5 bases each). This CDR3 is 15 amino acids long. Germline-derived CDR1 and CDR2 are MGHRA and YSYEKL. Trimming removed 2 bases at V and 0 bases at J, with 8 bases between. The DNA of the CDR3 is TGCGCCAGCAGCCAATGGGGGAGCTCCTACAATGAGCAGTTCTTC. Translated, it gives CASSQWGSSYNEQFF.

This rearrangement joins TRBV6-2 or TRBV6-3 to TRBJ2-7; 7 bases are a match to TRBD1. CDR3 length equals 17 residues. Germline V gene sequence: CDR1 MNHEY, CDR2 SVGEGT. Trimming cost V 0 bases and J 0 bases; bases outside gene matches: 8. CDR3 amino acids: CASSYSFGQVSSYEQYF. The CDR3 coding sequence is TGTGCCAGCAGTTACTCCTTCGGACAGGTGAGCTCCTACGAGCAGTACTTC.

Only a few counts were recorded for this clonotype. The chain uses TRBV20-1 and TRBJ1-1; D ambiguous. Germline assignment: CDR1 DFQATT and CDR2 SNEGSKA (reference sequence). Trimming shortened V by 1 base and J by 3 bases, and 18 bases separated the two germline ends. This CDR3 is 16 amino acids long. CDR3 DNA sequence: TGCAGTGCTAGAGCGGTTGAGGGAAGGGTGGACACTGAAGCTTTCTTT. It yields the protein CSARAVEGRVDTEAFF.

This clonotype was seen only a few times. J is TRBJ1-2 and V is TRBV4-3; 8 nucleotides line up with TRBD1. V lost 0 bases and J lost 7; bases outside the gene matches: 7. Germline V gene sequence: CDR1 LGHNA, CDR2 YSLEER. The CDR3 has 15 residues. CDR3 DNA sequence: TGCGCCAGCAGCCAAGATTCGACAGGGGCCACTGGCTACACCTTC. This translates into CASSQDSTGATGYTF.

V and J are TRBV11-2 and TRBJ2-5, with 14 nucleotides matching TRBD2. Germline-derived CDR1 and CDR2 are SGHAT and FQNNGV. Trimming took 2 bases from V and 6 from J; bases not matched to a gene: 8. The length of the CDR3 is 17 residues. The CDR3 nucleotides are TGTGCCAGCAGCTTAATCTGGGGACTAGCGGGAGAGAAGACCCAGTACTTC. This sequence encodes CASSLIWGLAGEKTQYF. Complete variable domain (other parts from reference TRBV11-2 and TRBJ2-5): EAGVAQSPRYKIIEKRQSVAFWCNPISGHATLYWYQQILGQGPKLLIQFQNNGVVDDSQLPKDRFSAERLKGVDSTLKIQPAKLEDSAVYLCASSLIWGLAGEKTQYFGPGTRLLVL.

This clonotype was observed a handful of times. The chain combines TRBV27 with TRBJ2-1; 11 bases match TRBD1. The CDR3 sequence is 15 residues long. Trimming removed 10 bases from V and 8 bases from J; junction bases left unmatched: 13. The V gene's germline CDR1 is MNHEY and CDR2 SMNVEV (reference sequence). CDR3 nucleotides: TGTGCCACCCACACCCGGACAGGGGGCATAGATGAGCAGTTCTTC. Amino acid sequence: CATHTRTGGIDEQFF.

This chain's CDR3 is CASKSLASLYEQYF. The DNA of the CDR3 is TGTGCCAGCAAATCCCTGGCCTCACTCTACGAGCAGTACTTC. This sequence joins TRBV2 and TRBJ2-7; D is ambiguous. Germline assignment: CDR1 SNHLY and CDR2 FYNNEI. Trimming took off 7 bases at V and 3 bases at J, with 16 bases between the two ends. The CDR3 is 14 amino acids. Full variable domain (missing parts from reference TRBV2 and TRBJ2-7): EPEVTQTPSHQVTQMGQEVILRCVPISNHLYFYWYRQILGQKVEFLVSFYNNEISEKSEIFDDQFSVERPDGSNFTLKIRSTKLEDSAMYFCASKSLASLYEQYFGPGTRLTVT.

At least ten counts were recorded for this clonotype. The V gene is TRBV7-2, the J gene TRBJ2-7; no clear D. The CDR3 consists of 14 residues. Between the trimmed V and J ends, which lost 8 bases and 3 bases, there was a span of 17 bases. CDR1 is SGHTA and CDR2 is FQGNSA in the germline V gene. CDR3 amino acids: CASAKGGVRYEQYF. DNA for the CDR3: TGTGCCAGCGCCAAAGGTGGGGTCCGCTACGAGCAGTACTTC.

The table lists this clonotype with many counts. This chain connects TRBV20-1 to TRBJ1-1, with 8 bases that match TRBD1. CDR3 size: 13 residues. Germline CDR1 DFQATT, CDR2 SNEGSKA (reference sequence). After removal of 5 bases from V and 4 bases from J, the junction contained 6 bases not matched to a gene. CDR3 in amino acids: CSAFQTGGTEAFF. The CDR3 DNA reads as TGCAGTGCTTTTCAAACAGGGGGCACTGAAGCTTTCTTT.

Here the CDR3 DNA reads TGCGCCAGCAGCTTGTATGGCTACTCTGGGGCCAACGTCCTGACTTTC. It translates to CASSLYGYSGANVLTF. The genes are TRBV5-1 and TRBJ2-6; D is unresolved. The length of the CDR3 is 16 residues. Germline loops: CDR1 SGHRS, CDR2 YFSETQ. V was shortened by 1 base and J by 0 bases, with 8 bases between the two germline ends.

The V and J genes are TRBV7-9 and TRBJ1-1; unclear D gene. V lost 1 base to trimming and J lost 8 bases, with 8 bases between them. The V gene's germline CDR1 is SEHNR and CDR2 FQNEAQ (reference sequence). This CDR3 is 12 amino acids long. The CDR3 sequence: CASSLGRQEAFF. The CDR3, as DNA: TGTGCCAGCAGCTTAGGACGACAAGAAGCTTTCTTT.